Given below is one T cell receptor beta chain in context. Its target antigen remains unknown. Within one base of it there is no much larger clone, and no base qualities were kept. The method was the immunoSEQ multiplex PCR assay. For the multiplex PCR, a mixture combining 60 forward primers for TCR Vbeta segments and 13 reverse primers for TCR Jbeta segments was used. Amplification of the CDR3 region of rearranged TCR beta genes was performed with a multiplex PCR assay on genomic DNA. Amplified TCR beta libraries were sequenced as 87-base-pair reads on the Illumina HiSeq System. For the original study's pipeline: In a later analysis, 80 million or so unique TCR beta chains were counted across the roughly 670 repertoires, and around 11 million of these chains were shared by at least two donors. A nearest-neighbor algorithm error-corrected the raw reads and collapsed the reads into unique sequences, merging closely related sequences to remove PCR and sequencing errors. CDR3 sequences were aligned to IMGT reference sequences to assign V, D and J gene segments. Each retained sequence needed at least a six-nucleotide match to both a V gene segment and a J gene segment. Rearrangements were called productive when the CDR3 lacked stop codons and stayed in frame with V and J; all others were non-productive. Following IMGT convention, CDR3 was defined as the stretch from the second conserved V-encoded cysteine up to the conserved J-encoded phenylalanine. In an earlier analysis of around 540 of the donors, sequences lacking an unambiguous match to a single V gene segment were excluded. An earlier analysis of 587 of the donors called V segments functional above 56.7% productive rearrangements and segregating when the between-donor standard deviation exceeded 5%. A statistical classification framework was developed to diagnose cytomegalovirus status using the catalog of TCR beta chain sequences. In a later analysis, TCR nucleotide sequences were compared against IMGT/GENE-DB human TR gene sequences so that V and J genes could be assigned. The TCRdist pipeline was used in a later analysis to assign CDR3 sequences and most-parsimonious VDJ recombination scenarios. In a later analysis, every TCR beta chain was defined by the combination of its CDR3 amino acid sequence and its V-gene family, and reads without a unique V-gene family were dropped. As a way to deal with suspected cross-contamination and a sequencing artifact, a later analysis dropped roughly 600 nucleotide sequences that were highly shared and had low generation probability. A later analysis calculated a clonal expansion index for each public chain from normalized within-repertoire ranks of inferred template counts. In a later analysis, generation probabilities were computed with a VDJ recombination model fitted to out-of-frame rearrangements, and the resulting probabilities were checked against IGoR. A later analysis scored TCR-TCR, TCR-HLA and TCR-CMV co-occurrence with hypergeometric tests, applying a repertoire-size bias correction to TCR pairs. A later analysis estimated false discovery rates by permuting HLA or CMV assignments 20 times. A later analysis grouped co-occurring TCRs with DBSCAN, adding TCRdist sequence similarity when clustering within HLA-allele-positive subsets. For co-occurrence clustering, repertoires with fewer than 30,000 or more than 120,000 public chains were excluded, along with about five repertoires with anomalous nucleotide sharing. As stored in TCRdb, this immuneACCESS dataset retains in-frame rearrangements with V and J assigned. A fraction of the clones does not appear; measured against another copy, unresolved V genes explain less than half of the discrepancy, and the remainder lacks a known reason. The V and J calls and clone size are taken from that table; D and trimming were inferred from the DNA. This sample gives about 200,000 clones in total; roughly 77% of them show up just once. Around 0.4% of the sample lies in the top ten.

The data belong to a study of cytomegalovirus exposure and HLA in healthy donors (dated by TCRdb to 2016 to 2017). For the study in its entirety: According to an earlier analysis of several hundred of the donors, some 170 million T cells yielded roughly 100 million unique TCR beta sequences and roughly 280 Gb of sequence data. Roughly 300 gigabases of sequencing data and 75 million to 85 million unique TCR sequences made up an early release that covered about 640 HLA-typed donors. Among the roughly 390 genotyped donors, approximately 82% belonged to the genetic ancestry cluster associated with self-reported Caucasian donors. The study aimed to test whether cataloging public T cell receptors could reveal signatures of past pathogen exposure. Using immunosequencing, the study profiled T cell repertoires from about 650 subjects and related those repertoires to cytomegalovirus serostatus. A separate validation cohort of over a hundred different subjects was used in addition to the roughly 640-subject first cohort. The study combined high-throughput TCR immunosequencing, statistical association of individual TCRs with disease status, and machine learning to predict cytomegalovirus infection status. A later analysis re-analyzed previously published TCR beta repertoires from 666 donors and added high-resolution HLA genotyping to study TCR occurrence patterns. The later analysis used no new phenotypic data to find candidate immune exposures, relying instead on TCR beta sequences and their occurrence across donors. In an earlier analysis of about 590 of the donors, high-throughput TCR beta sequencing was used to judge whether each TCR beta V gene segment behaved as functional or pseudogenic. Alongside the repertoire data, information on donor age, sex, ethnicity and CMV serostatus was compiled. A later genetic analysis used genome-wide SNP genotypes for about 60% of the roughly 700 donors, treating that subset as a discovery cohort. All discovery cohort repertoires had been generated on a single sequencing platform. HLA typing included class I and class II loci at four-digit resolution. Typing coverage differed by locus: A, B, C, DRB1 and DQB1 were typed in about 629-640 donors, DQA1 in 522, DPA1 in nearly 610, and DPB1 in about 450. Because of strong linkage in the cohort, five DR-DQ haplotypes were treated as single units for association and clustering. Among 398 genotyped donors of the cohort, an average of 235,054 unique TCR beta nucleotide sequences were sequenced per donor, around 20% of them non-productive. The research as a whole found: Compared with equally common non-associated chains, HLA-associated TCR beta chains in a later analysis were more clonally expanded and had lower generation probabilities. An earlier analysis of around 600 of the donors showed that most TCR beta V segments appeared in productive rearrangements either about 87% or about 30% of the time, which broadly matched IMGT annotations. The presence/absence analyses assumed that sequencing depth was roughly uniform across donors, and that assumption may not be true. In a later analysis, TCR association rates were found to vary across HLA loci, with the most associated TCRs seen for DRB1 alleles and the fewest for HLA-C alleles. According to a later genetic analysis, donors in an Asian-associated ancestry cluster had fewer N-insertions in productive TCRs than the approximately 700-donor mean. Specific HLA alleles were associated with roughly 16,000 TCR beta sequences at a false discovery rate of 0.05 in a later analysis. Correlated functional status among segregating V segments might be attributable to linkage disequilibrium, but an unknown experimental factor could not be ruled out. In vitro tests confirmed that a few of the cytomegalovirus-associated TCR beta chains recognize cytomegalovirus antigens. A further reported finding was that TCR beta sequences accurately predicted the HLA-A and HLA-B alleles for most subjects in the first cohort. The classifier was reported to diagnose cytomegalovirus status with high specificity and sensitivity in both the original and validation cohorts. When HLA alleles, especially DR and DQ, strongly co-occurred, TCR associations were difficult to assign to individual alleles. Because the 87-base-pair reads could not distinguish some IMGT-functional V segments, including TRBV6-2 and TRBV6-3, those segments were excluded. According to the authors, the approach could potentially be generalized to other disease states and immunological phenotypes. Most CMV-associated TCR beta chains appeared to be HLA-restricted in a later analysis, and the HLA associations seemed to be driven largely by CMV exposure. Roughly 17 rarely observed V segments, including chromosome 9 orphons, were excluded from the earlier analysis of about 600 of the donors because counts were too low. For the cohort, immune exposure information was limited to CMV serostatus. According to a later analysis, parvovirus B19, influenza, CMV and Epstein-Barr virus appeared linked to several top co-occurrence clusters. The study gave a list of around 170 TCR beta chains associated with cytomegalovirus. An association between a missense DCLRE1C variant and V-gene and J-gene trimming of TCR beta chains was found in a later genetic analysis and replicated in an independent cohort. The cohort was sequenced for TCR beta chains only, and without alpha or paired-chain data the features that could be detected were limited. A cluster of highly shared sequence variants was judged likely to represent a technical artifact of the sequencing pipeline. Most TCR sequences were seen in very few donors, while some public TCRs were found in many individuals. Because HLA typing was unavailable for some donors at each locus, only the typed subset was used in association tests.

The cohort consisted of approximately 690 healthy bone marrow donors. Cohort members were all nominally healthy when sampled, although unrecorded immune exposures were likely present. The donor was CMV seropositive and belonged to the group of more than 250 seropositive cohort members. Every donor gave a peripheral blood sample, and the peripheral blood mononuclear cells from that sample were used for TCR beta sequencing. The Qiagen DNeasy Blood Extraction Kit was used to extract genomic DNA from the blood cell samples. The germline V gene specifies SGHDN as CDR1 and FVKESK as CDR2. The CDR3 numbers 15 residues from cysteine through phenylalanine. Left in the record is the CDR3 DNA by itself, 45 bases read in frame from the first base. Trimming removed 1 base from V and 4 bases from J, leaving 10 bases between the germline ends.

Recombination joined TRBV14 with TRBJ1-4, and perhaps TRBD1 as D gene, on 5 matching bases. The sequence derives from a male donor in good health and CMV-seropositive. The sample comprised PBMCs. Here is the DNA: TGTGCCAGCAGCCAAGGGGGACTGTTTAATGAAAAACTGTTTTTT. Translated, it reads CASSQGGLFNEKLFF.